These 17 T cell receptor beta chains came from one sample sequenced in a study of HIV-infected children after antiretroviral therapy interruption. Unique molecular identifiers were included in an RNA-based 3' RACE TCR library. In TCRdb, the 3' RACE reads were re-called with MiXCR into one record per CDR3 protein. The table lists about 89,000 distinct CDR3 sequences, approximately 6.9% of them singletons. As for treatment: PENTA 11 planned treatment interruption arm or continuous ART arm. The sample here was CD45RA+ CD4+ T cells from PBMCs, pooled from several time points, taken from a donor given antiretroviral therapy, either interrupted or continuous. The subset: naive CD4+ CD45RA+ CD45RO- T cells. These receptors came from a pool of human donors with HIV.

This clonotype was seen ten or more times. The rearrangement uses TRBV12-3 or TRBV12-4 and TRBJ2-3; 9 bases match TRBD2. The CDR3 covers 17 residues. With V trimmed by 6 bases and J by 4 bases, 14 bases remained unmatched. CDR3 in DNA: TGTGCCAGCAGACCCCAACTCATAGCGGGAGCTCCAGATACGCAGTATTTT. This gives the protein CASRPQLIAGAPDTQYF.

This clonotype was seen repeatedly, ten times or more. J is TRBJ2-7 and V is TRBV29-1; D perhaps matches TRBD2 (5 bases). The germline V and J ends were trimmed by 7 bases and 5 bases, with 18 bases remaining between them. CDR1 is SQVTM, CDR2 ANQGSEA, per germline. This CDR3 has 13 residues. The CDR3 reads CSGSPWEPHEQYF. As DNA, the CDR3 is TGCAGCGGTTCCCCGTGGGAGCCCCACGAGCAGTACTTC.

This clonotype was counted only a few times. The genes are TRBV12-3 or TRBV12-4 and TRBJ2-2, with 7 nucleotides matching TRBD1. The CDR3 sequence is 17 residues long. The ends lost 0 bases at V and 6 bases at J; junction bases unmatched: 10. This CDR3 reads CASSLALTGVSAGELFF. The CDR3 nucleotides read TGTGCCAGCAGTTTAGCGTTAACAGGGGTATCGGCCGGGGAGCTGTTTTTT.

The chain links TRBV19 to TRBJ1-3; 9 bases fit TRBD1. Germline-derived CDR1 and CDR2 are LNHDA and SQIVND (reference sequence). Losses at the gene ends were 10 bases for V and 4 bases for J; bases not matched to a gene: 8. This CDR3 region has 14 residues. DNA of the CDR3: TGTGCCACGGGGACAGGGCTGACCGGAAACACCATATATTTT. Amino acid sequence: CATGTGLTGNTIYF. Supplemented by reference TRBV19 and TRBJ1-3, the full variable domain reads DGGITQSPKYLFRKEGQNVTLSCEQNLNHDAMYWYRQDPGQGLRLIYYSQIVNDFQKGDIAEGYSVSREKKESFPLTVTSAQKNPTAFYLCATGTGLTGNTIYFGEGSWLTVV.

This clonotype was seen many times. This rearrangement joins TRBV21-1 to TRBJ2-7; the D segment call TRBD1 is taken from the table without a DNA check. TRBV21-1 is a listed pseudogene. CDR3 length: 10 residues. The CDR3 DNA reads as TGTGCCAGCAGCATCCCCGGCGGGTACTTC. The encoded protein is CASSIPGGYF.

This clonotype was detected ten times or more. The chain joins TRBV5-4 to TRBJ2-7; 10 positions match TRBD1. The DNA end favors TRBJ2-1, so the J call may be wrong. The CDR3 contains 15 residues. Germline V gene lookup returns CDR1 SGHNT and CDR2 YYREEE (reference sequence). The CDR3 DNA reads TGTGCCAGCAGGCCGACAGGGGGCACCACCTATGAGCAGTTCTTC. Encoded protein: CASRPTGGTTYEQFF.

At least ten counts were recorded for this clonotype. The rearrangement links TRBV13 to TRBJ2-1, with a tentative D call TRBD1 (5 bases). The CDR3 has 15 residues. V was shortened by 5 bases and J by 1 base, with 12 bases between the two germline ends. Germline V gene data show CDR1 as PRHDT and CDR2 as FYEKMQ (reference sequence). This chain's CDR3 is CASSEGAGSYNEQFF. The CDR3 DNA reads TGTGCCAGCAGCGAAGGGGCTGGTTCCTACAATGAGCAGTTCTTC.

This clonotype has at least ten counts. The CDR3 DNA reads TGTGCCTGGGGAAACGGGAAGAAATATGGCTACACCTTC. Encoded protein: CAWGNGKKYGYTF. The chain recombines TRBV30 with TRBJ1-2, with unresolved D. Between the trimmed V and J ends, which lost 5 bases and 5 bases, there was a span of 15 bases. The CDR3 is 13 amino acids. The germline V gene encodes CDR1 GTSNPN and CDR2 SVGIG (reference sequence).

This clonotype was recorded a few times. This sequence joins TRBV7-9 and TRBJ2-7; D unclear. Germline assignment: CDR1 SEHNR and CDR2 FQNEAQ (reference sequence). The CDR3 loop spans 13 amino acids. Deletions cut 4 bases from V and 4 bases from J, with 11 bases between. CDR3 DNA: TGTGCCAGCAGCTCCCCTGGCAGGTACGAGCAGTACTTC. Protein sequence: CASSSPGRYEQYF.

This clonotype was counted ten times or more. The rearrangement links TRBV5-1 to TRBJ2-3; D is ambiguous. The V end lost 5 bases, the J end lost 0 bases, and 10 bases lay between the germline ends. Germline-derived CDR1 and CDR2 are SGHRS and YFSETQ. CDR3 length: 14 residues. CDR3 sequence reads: CASRISGSTDTQYF. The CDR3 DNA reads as TGCGCCAGCAGAATATCTGGGAGCACAGATACGCAGTATTTT.

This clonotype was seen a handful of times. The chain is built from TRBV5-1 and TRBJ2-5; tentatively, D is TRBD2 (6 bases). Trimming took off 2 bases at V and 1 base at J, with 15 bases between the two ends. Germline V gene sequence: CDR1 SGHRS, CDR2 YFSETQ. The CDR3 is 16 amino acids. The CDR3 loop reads CASSLTGGNLQETQYF. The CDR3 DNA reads TGCGCCAGCAGCTTAACGGGCGGGAACCTCCAAGAGACCCAGTACTTC.

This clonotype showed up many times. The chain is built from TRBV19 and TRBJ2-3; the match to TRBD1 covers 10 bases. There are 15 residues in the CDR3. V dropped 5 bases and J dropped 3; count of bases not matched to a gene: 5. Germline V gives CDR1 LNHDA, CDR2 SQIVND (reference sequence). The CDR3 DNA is TGTGCCAGTAGTCCGCGGACAGGGGGAACAGATACGCAGTATTTT. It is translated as CASSPRTGGTDTQYF.

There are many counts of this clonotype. The CDR3 DNA is TGTGCCAGCAGCTTAACGCAAGTGAACACTGAAGCTTTCTTT. Protein sequence: CASSLTQVNTEAFF. This chain joins TRBV7-3 and TRBJ1-1; D is undetermined. Trimming stripped 0 bases from V and 0 bases from J, with 5 bases between. Looked up from germline, CDR1 is SGHTA and CDR2 is FQGTGA. The CDR3 contains 14 residues. Filled out from reference TRBV7-3 and TRBJ1-1, the complete variable domain reads GAGVSQTPSNKVTEKGKYVELRCDPISGHTALYWYRQSLGQGPEFLIYFQGTGAADDSGLPNDRFFAVRPEGSVSTLKIQRTERGDSAVYLCASSLTQVNTEAFFGQGTRLTVV.

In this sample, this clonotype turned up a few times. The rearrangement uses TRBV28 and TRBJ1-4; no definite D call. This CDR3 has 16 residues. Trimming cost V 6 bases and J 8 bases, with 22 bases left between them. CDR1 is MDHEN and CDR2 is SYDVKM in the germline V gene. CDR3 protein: CASRRQGYTDVEKLFF. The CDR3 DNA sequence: TGTGCCAGCAGACGCCAAGGTTATACCGATGTCGAAAAACTGTTTTTT.

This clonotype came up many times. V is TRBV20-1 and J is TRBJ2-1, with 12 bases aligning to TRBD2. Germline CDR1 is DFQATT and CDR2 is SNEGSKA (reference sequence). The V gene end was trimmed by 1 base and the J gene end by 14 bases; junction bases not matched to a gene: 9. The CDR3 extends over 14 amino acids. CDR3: CSARAPSGRASEFF. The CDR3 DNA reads TGCAGTGCTAGAGCCCCTAGCGGGAGGGCCTCTGAGTTCTTC.

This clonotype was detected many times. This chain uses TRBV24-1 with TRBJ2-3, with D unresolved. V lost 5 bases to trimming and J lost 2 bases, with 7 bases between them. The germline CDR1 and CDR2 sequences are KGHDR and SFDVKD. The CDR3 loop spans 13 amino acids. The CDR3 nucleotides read TGTGCCACCAGTGTCAGTCCCACAGATACGCAGTATTTT. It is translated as CATSVSPTDTQYF.

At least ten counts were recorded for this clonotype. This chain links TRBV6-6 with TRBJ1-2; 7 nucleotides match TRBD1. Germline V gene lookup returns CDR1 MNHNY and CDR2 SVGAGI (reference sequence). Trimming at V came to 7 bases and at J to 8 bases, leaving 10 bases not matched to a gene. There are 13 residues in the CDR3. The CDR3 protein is CASKHRGVEGYTF. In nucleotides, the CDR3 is TGTGCCAGCAAACACAGGGGAGTTGAGGGCTACACCTTC.